This passage covers 20 T cell receptor beta chains from one sample sequenced in a study of identical twins. TCRdb itself ran the 5' RACE reads through MiXCR, one entry per CDR3 protein. The sample yields 1.5 million to 2 million distinct CDR3 sequences, 32% seen once. Sequenced input: cord blood. The receptors come from a newborn girl in good health.

This clonotype was seen only a few times. The chain recombines TRBV6-5 with TRBJ2-1; D uncertain. The CDR3 contains 13 residues. The germline gives CDR1 MNHEY, CDR2 SVGAGI. Trimming took 6 bases from V and 7 from J, leaving 13 bases between them. CDR3 DNA sequence: TGTGCCAGCAGGGCGAACTTGAGGAATGAGCAGTTCTTC. Translated, it gives CASRANLRNEQFF.

This clonotype was found a few times. The rearrangement links TRBV7-9 to TRBJ1-2; 9 nucleotides match TRBD1. V shed 5 bases and J 3 bases; nucleotides not matched to a gene: 13. The CDR3 runs 17 residues. Germline-derived CDR1 and CDR2 are SEHNR and FQNEAQ (reference sequence). The DNA of the CDR3 is TGTGCCAGCAGCCCTATGACCCGACAGGGGGATTACTATGGCTACACCTTC. This codes for CASSPMTRQGDYYGYTF.

The chain joins TRBV20-1 to TRBJ2-7; 14 bases align to TRBD2. Germline values: CDR1 DFQATT, CDR2 SNEGSKA (reference sequence). CDR3 length: 17 amino acids. The V segment lost 1 base and the J segment 7 bases; nucleotides outside the gene matches: 12. CDR3 bases: TGCAGTGCTAGAGGGGGGACTAGCGGGAGTGGCTACAATGAGCAGTACTTC. Residues: CSARGGTSGSGYNEQYF.

A few counts support this clonotype. The chain links TRBV7-2 to TRBJ1-2, with a tentative D call TRBD1 (5 bases). Germline CDR1 SGHTA, CDR2 FQGNSA. Trimming left V 1 base short and J 0 bases short, with 12 bases between. The CDR3 is 16 residues long. The CDR3 region has the DNA TGTGCCAGCAGCTTAGAGCCGGGGCTAGCTAACTATGGCTACACCTTC. It is translated as CASSLEPGLANYGYTF. Full variable domain (missing parts from reference TRBV7-2 and TRBJ1-2): GAGVSQSPSNKVTEKGKDVELRCDPISGHTALYWYRQSLGQGLEFLIYFQGNSAPDKSGLPSDRFSAERTGGSVSTLTIQRTQQEDSAVYLCASSLEPGLANYGYTFGSGTRLTVV.

In this sample, this clonotype turned up a few times. The chain joins TRBV11-2 to TRBJ2-3; maybe TRBD2 (6 bases). Looked up from germline, CDR1 is SGHAT and CDR2 is FQNNGV. The CDR3 spans 14 residues. The germline V and J ends were trimmed by 6 bases and 1 base, with 11 bases remaining between them. The CDR3 bases are TGTGCCAGCAGTGCGGGGCCCCGCACAGATACGCAGTATTTT. Protein sequence: CASSAGPRTDTQYF.

CDR3 loop: CASSPSETGNYGYTF. CDR3 nucleotides: TGTGCCAGCAGTCCCTCGGAGACCGGAAACTATGGCTACACCTTC. The chain recombines TRBV12-3 or TRBV12-4 with TRBJ1-2; D is uncertain. Trimming shortened V by 5 bases and J by 2 bases, and 15 bases separated the two germline ends. The CDR3 is 15 amino acids.

This chain links TRBV5-4 with TRBJ2-5; a possible D gene is TRBD2 (5 bases). Germline V gene sequence: CDR1 SGHNT, CDR2 YYREEE (reference sequence). Trimming shortened V by 4 bases and J by 0 bases, and 13 bases separated the two germline ends. The CDR3 covers 15 residues. This CDR3 reads CASSRLIANQETQYF. The CDR3 DNA is TGTGCCAGCAGCCGCCTTATAGCGAACCAAGAGACCCAGTACTTC.

A few counts support this clonotype. Relative to the germline gene, one junction end is altered; a read error may explain this. The chain has TRBV20-1 and TRBJ1-1; D possibly corresponds to TRBD1 (5 bases). The CDR3 has 14 residues. Germline V gene data show CDR1 as DFQATT and CDR2 as SNEGSKA (reference sequence). The CDR3 spells CSARGGKGNTKAFF. CDR3 bases: TGCAGTGCTAGGGGGGGGAAGGGGAACACTAAAGCTTTCTTT.

CDR3 DNA: TGTGCCAGCAGTCCTGGTTTGTTCAACACAGATACGCAGTATTTT. Translated, it gives CASSPGLFNTDTQYF. V usage is TRBV27 and J usage is TRBJ2-3; the D is unclear. The V gene's germline CDR1 is MNHEY and CDR2 SMNVEV (reference sequence). The CDR3 extends over 15 amino acids. The V end was cut by 5 bases, the J end by 2 bases, with 14 bases between.

V and J are TRBV6-1 and TRBJ1-2, with D possibly being TRBD1 (6 bases). CDR3 length equals 11 residues. Germline-derived CDR1 and CDR2 are MNHNS and SASEGT. V was clipped by 2 bases and J by 10 bases, with 8 bases between them. CDR3 sequence reads: CASSERQAYTF. Written as DNA, the CDR3 is TGTGCCAGCAGTGAAAGACAGGCCTACACCTTC.

This clonotype was picked up many times. The genes are TRBV20-1 and TRBJ2-7, with 12 bases aligning to TRBD2. Per the germline V gene, CDR1 is DFQATT and CDR2 is SNEGSKA (reference sequence). CDR3 length equals 14 residues. The V segment lost 4 bases and the J segment 0 bases; nucleotides outside the gene matches: 1. CDR3 sequence: CSATGLAGSYEQYF. CDR3 nucleotide sequence: TGCAGTGCTACGGGACTAGCGGGCTCCTACGAGCAGTACTTC.

The chain joins TRBV2 to TRBJ2-3; the D is unclear. Trimming left V 6 bases short and J 0 bases short, with 22 bases between. This CDR3 comprises 18 residues. CDR1 and CDR2 from the germline V gene are SNHLY and FYNNEI. The DNA of the CDR3 is TGTGCCAGCAGGACACACTTCCTAGTCCTATCTAGCACAGATACGCAGTATTTT. The encoded protein is CASRTHFLVLSSTDTQYF.

This clonotype showed up just a few times. The gene calls are TRBV6-2 or TRBV6-3 and TRBJ2-1; D gene unclear. This CDR3 comprises 15 residues. Per the germline V gene, CDR1 is MNHEY and CDR2 is SVGEGT. V gave up 5 bases and J gave up 7 bases, with 18 bases separating them. The CDR3 is CASSPWLGPWNEQFF. CDR3 nucleotides: TGTGCCAGCAGTCCGTGGTTGGGCCCGTGGAATGAGCAGTTCTTC.

This clonotype was observed a handful of times. The chain combines TRBV13 with TRBJ2-5, with TRBD2 identical over 11 bases. With V trimmed by 5 bases and J by 1 base, 18 bases remained unmatched. Germline-derived CDR1 and CDR2 are PRHDT and FYEKMQ (reference sequence). The CDR3 consists of 20 residues. Here the CDR3 DNA reads TGTGCCAGCAGCCTGCTGACTAGCGGGATATACGACAGATTCCAAGAGACCCAGTACTTC. Its translation: CASSLLTSGIYDRFQETQYF.

This rearrangement joins TRBV12-3 or TRBV12-4 to TRBJ1-2, with 7 bases matching TRBD1. The CDR3 loop spans 14 amino acids. V shed 6 bases, J shed 3 bases, and the junction held 7 bases outside the gene matches. CDR3: CASSLDREHYGYTF. CDR3 bases: TGTGCCAGCAGCCTTGACAGGGAGCACTATGGCTACACCTTC.

The chain employs TRBV20-1 and TRBJ2-5, with a possible D match to TRBD1 (5 bases). Gene TRBJ2-7 matches the end of the DNA better, so the J call may be wrong. The V gene's germline CDR1 is DFQATT and CDR2 SNEGSKA (reference sequence). This CDR3 spans 13 amino acids. The CDR3 DNA sequence: TGCAGTGCTAGAGGTGGCAGGGACTACGAGCAGTACTTC. Protein product: CSARGGRDYEQYF.

This clonotype was observed a handful of times. V is TRBV12-3 or TRBV12-4 and J is TRBJ2-3; the match to TRBD2 covers 13 bases. The CDR3 contains 19 residues. After removal of 3 bases from V and 1 base from J, the junction contained 10 bases not matched to a gene. The CDR3 DNA follows: TGTGCCAGCAGTTTGGGTTCACTAGCGGGGGGGCCCGGCACAGATACGCAGTATTTT. This sequence encodes CASSLGSLAGGPGTDTQYF.

The chain employs TRBV12-1 and TRBJ2-3; the D call in the table, TRBD2, was not verified against the DNA. TRBV12-1 is reported as a pseudogene. The CDR3 loop spans 17 amino acids. The CDR3 nucleotides are TGTGCCAGCAGCTTTGCGCGTCTAGCGGGAGTTATAGATACGCAGTATTTT. Translation gives CASSFARLAGVIDTQYF.

The table lists this clonotype with many counts. This chain joins TRBV12-3 or TRBV12-4 and TRBJ1-4; D not certain. This CDR3 comprises 15 residues. Trimming removed 1 base at V and 0 bases at J, with 6 bases between. In nucleotides, the CDR3 is TGTGCCAGCAGTTTAGGAGTTGCAACTAATGAAAAACTGTTTTTT. It translates to CASSLGVATNEKLFF.

The chain combines TRBV28 with TRBJ2-1; D gene ambiguous. The CDR3 has 13 residues. V lost 6 bases, J lost 4 bases, and 10 bases lay in between. Per the germline V gene, CDR1 is MDHEN and CDR2 is SYDVKM. CDR3 region: CASRSASYNEQFF. Written as DNA, the CDR3 is TGTGCCAGCAGGTCGGCTAGTTACAATGAGCAGTTCTTC.